These 13 T cell receptor beta chains originate from one sample sequenced in a study of cytomegalovirus exposure and HLA in healthy donors (dated by TCRdb to about 2017). The library was made by the immunoSEQ multiplex PCR assay. The multiplex PCR relied on a mix of 60 forward primers for TCR Vbeta segments and 13 reverse primers for TCR Jbeta segments. TCRdb carries this immuneACCESS record with in-frame sequences only. Its versions omit some clonotypes, under half of them owing to an unresolved V gene in the studies checked, with the rest unexplained. The sample records over 150,000 clones, approximately 76% of which are singletons. Around 1.5% of the sample lies in the top ten. Sample: PBMCs. The receptors come from a man in his 60s in good health and CMV-seronegative.

The V call is TRBV28, the J call TRBJ2-7, with D maybe TRBD1 (6 bases). The germline V gene has CDR1 MDHEN and CDR2 SYDVKM. Trimming took 7 bases from V and 1 from J, leaving 11 bases between them. This CDR3 has 13 amino acids. In nucleotides, the CDR3 is TGTGCCAGCACTCTACAGGGTTCCTACGAGCAGTACTTC. Translating gives CASTLQGSYEQYF.

The chain joins TRBV18 to TRBJ1-1; D gene ambiguous. V lost 3 bases, J lost 1 base, and 9 bases lay in between. The CDR3 has 14 amino acids. Germline values: CDR1 KGHSH, CDR2 LQKENI. CDR3 in DNA: TGTGCCAGCTCACCGTTTAGCGGGAACACTGAAGCTTTCTTT. Translated, it gives CASSPFSGNTEAFF.

The V gene is TRBV28, the J gene TRBJ2-1, with D perhaps matching TRBD2 (6 bases). With 8 bases removed from V and 8 bases from J, the gap between germline ends came to 25 bases. Germline values: CDR1 MDHEN, CDR2 SYDVKM. This CDR3 contains 16 residues. This CDR3 reads CASSVGGGLPRDEQFF. CDR3 coding DNA: TGTGCCAGCTCCGTGGGCGGAGGGTTGCCTCGGGATGAGCAGTTCTTC.

The chain recombines TRBV5-6 with TRBJ2-3, with 11 bases matching TRBD2. After removal of 4 bases from V and 1 base from J, the junction contained 2 bases not matched to a gene. There are 15 residues in the CDR3. From germline, CDR1 is SGHDT and CDR2 YYEEEE. CDR3 sequence reads: CASSLGLAGTDTQYF. The CDR3 DNA reads TGTGCCAGCAGCCTGGGACTAGCGGGCACAGATACGCAGTATTTT.

V is TRBV19 and J is TRBJ1-6; D possibly corresponds to TRBD1 (5 bases). CDR1 LNHDA and CDR2 SQIVND come from the germline V gene (reference sequence). This CDR3 has 13 residues. Trimming left V 4 bases short and J 4 bases short, with 5 bases between. The CDR3 loop is CASSTGYNSPLHF. The CDR3, as DNA: TGTGCCAGTAGTACAGGGTATAATTCACCCCTCCACTTT.

This clone is a singleton in its sample. The V gene is TRBV29-1, the J gene TRBJ2-5; 9 nucleotides align to TRBD2. CDR1 and CDR2 from the germline V gene are SQVTM and ANQGSEA. V trimming: 3 bases; J trimming: 5 bases; junction bases outside the gene matches: 10. The CDR3 has 15 residues. CDR3: CSVELREGFGETQYF. The CDR3 coding sequence is TGCAGCGTTGAGCTGCGGGAGGGGTTTGGGGAGACCCAGTACTTC.

The chain recombines TRBV2 with TRBJ2-7, with 10 bases lining up with TRBD2. V lost 7 bases and J lost 0; bases outside the gene matches: 6. The CDR3 sequence is 15 residues long. Germline assignment: CDR1 SNHLY and CDR2 FYNNEI. CDR3 sequence: CASTGLAEGSYEQYF. The CDR3 coding sequence is TGTGCCAGCACCGGACTAGCGGAGGGCTCCTACGAGCAGTACTTC. The whole variable domain, filled in from reference TRBV2 and TRBJ2-7, reads EPEVTQTPSHQVTQMGQEVILRCVPISNHLYFYWYRQILGQKVEFLVSFYNNEISEKSEIFDDQFSVERPDGSNFTLKIRSTKLEDSAMYFCASTGLAEGSYEQYFGPGTRLTVT.

The V call is TRBV6-1, the J call TRBJ1-1; D perhaps matches TRBD1 (6 bases). CDR1 is MNHNS, CDR2 SASEGT, per germline. The CDR3 spans 14 residues. V was clipped by 5 bases and J by 3 bases, with 13 bases between them. For the CDR3, the DNA is TGTGCCAGCAGTAGACAGGATTCGGACACTGAAGCTTTCTTT. It yields the protein CASSRQDSDTEAFF.

As for this clone: Germline is not matched at one junction end, which may reflect a read error. This sequence joins TRBV7-2 and TRBJ2-4; D might be TRBD1 (5 bases). The CDR3 loop spans 12 amino acids. Germline assignment: CDR1 SGHTA and CDR2 FQGNSA. The CDR3 DNA is TGTGCCAGCAGCTTACCAGGGTCGCCAAGGCTCTTC. Its protein product is CASSLPGSPRLF.

A note on this clone: The identical CDR3 is also encoded by other nucleotide sequences in the sample. The chain links TRBV7-2 to TRBJ1-1; D remains ambiguous. This CDR3 contains 14 residues. Germline V gene data show CDR1 as SGHTA and CDR2 as FQGNSA. With 2 bases removed from V and 1 base from J, the gap between germline ends came to 8 bases. CDR3 nucleotides: TGTGCCAGCAGCTTATTGCCAGGGAACACTGAAGCTTTCTTT. Residues: CASSLLPGNTEAFF.

This rearrangement joins TRBV5-1 to TRBJ1-1; D gene uncertain. The CDR3 has 13 amino acids. Trimming shortened V by 5 bases and J by 3 bases, and 11 bases separated the two germline ends. Germline V gene sequence: CDR1 SGHRS, CDR2 YFSETQ. The CDR3 is CASSSTVDTEAFF. The CDR3 DNA reads as TGCGCCAGCAGTTCCACAGTGGACACTGAAGCTTTCTTT.

This clone was found a few times. The V gene is TRBV6-5, the J gene TRBJ2-5; D is perhaps TRBD1 (6 bases). CDR3 size: 15 residues. CDR1 and CDR2 from the germline V gene are MNHEY and SVGAGI. Trimming cost V 2 bases and J 5 bases, with 15 bases left between them. CDR3 protein: CASSYHQTGRETQYF. The CDR3 nucleotides are TGTGCCAGCAGTTACCACCAGACAGGACGGGAGACCCAGTACTTC.

As regards this clone: The junction departs from germline at one end; a sequencing error may be responsible. The rearrangement joins TRBV7-9 to TRBJ2-3; 9 positions agree with TRBD2. Per germline, CDR1 SEHNR and CDR2 FQNEAQ (reference sequence). The CDR3 length is 15 residues. The CDR3 loop reads CSSSLVGTSWGTQYF. CDR3 DNA: TGTTCCAGCAGCTTAGTGGGGACTAGCTGGGGGACGCAGTATTTT.